This T cell receptor (beta chain) was identified during a study of CD8 T cells in Susac syndrome. Random hexamers were used to reverse transcribe roughly 0.45 to 1 ug of RNA. TCRdb reprocessed the immunoSEQ multiplex PCR reads via MiXCR and lists one record per CDR3 protein. The sample consists of roughly 220,000 distinct CDR3 sequences, 94% of them appearing once. Germline CDR1 is KGHDR and CDR2 is SFDVKD. Deletions cut 5 bases from V and 5 bases from J, with 5 bases between. This CDR3 spans 11 amino acids. Sequencing input: CD4+ T cells from PBMCs. This sequence joins TRBV24-1 and TRBJ2-5; either TRBD1 or TRBD2 may supply D (5 bases each). The TCR sequence derives from a human donor with Susac syndrome. CDR3 sequence: CATSGGETQYF. The CDR3 DNA reads TGTGCCACCAGTGGGGGGGAGACCCAGTACTTC.